These T cell receptor beta chains were read from a single sample in a study of early T cells in non-severe SARS-CoV-2 infection. Each CDR3 protein is one row after TCRdb ran MiXCR on the 5' RACE reads. This sample carries tens of thousands of distinct CDR3 sequences, around a tenth of them seen once, and the ten largest clones take about 6%. Sequencing input: whole blood. The receptor set was obtained from an adult who was a healthcare worker with PCR-confirmed SARS-CoV-2 infection or an uninfected control (not recorded which). CDR3s include the opening cysteine and the closing phenylalanine or tryptophan. The D gene is left open where the match is weak.

d_call | cdr3_length | j_call | v_call | cdr3_aa
NA | 14 | TRBJ2-3 | TRBV5-1 | CASSLAVDLDTQYF
NA | 11 | TRBJ2-1 | TRBV29-1 | CSVVSSSEQFF
TRBD1 | 14 | TRBJ2-1 | TRBV29-1 | CSVGVTGSYNEQFF
NA | 16 | TRBJ2-1 | TRBV7-6 | CASSLLGLRGGNEQFF
NA | 14 | TRBJ2-3 | TRBV20-1 | CSARPGGTTDTQYF
NA | 15 | TRBJ1-2 | TRBV11-2 | CASSLVGLSTHGYTF
NA | 13 | TRBJ1-6 | TRBV4-3 | CASSQALLTPLHF
NA | 15 | TRBJ2-2 | TRBV2 | CASSGRDGGTGELFF
TRBD1 | 13 | TRBJ1-1 | TRBV6-2/TRBV6-3 | CASRDRVVIEAFF
NA | 15 | TRBJ1-5 | TRBV28 | CASSFLTGNNQPQHF
NA | 12 | TRBJ2-1 | TRBV30 | CAWSVGGREQFF
NA | 15 | TRBJ1-2 | TRBV7-2 | CASSLAHQGGYGYTF
NA | 15 | TRBJ2-2 | TRBV30 | CAWSVTGDFTGELFF
NA | 15 | TRBJ2-3 | TRBV6-1 | CASGRAGYLADTQYF
NA | 13 | TRBJ2-1 | TRBV7-2 | CASSLTSANEQFF
NA | 15 | TRBJ2-1 | TRBV5-1 | CASSWGEGLYNEQFF
TRBD1 | 15 | TRBJ2-5 | TRBV29-1 | CSVEAPDRYQETQYF
TRBD1 | 13 | TRBJ1-1 | TRBV2 | CASSVDRFSEAFF
NA | 15 | TRBJ2-1 | TRBV12-3/TRBV12-4 | CASSFSQGTYNEQFF
TRBD1 | 16 | TRBJ2-3 | TRBV15 | CATSRDRDSLADTQYF
TRBD2 | 15 | TRBJ2-7 | TRBV20-1 | CSARPPLAGGDEQYF
NA | 15 | TRBJ1-1 | TRBV21-1 | CASSKLGRLNTEAFF
NA | 13 | TRBJ1-4 | TRBV24-1 | CATSGGTNEKLFF
TRBD1 | 12 | TRBJ2-7 | TRBV19 | CASSEQGEEQYF
TRBD1 | 14 | TRBJ1-6 | TRBV7-2 | CASSPDRGGLPLHF
NA | 14 | TRBJ1-5 | TRBV6-6 | CASHGTRQNQPQHF
NA | 13 | TRBJ2-7 | TRBV27 | CASALGISYEQYF
TRBD1 | 15 | TRBJ2-7 | TRBV12-5 | CASGLVRDRSYEQYF
TRBD1 | 13 | TRBJ1-1 | TRBV10-3 | CAISPGQSTEAFF